This TCR beta chain stems from a study of molecular identifiers for immune sequencing clone quantification. Overall study context: Sequencing covered four of five parts into which replicate RNA from around 20,000 or 100,000 naive CD8 cells was split. Regarding the study as a whole: Whereas naive cells kept under 1% of molecules in clones above 20 RNA copies, such clones held over 97% in effectors.

The germline V gene has CDR1 SGHAT and CDR2 FQNNGV. This CDR3 is 15 amino acids long. Trimming stripped 5 bases from V and 7 bases from J, with 20 bases between. As CD8+CD4-CCR7+CD45RA+ cells, naive CD8 T cells were sorted. In preparing bulk TCR libraries, previously described methods and listed TCR primers were used. One entry per CDR3 protein, called by TCRdb with MiXCR from the PCR reads. The sample carries about 640,000 distinct CDR3 sequences, 20% recorded once. Only a few counts were recorded for this clonotype. Its antigen is as yet unknown. The TCR comes from a human donor in good health. Some libraries in this study had Jurkat cell RNA spiked in. Sequencing input: naive CD8+ T cells from blood, with Jurkat cell RNA spiked in. Noted subset: FACS-sorted CD8+CD4-CCR7+CD45RA+ naive T cells. The chain joins TRBV11-2 to TRBJ1-1; D is perhaps TRBD1 (5 bases). CDR3 sequence reads: CASSDLGHRGDEAFF. The CDR3, as DNA: TGTGCCAGCAGCGACCTCGGACACCGAGGGGATGAAGCTTTCTTT.